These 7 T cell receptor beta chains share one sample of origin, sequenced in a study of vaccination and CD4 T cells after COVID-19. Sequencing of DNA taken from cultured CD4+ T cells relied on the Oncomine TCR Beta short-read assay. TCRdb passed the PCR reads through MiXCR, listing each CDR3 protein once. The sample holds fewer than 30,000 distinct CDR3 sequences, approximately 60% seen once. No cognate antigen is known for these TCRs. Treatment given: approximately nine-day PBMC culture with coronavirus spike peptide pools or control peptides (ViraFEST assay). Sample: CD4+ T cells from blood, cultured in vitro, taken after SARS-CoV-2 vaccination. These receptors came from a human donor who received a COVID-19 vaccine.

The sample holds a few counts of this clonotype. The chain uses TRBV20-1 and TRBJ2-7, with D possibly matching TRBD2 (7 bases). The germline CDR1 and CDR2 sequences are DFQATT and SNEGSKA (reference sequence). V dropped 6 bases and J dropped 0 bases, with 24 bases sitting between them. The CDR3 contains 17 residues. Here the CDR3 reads CSAQGWGGLRSSYEQYF. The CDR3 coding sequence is TGCAGTGCCCAGGGGTGGGGGGGCTTAAGAAGCTCCTACGAGCAGTACTTC.

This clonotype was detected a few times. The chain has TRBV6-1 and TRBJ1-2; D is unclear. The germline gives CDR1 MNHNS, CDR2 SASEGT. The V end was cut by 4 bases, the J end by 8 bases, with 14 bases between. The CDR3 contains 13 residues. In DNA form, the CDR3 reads TGTGCCAGCAGTGTATCGGGCCCTATCGGCTACACCTTC. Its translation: CASSVSGPIGYTF.

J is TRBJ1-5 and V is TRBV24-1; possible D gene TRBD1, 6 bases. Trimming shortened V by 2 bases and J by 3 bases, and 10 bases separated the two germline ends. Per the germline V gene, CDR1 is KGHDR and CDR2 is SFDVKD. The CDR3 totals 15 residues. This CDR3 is CATSDSDRLNQPQHF. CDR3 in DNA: TGTGCCACCAGTGATTCGGACAGACTCAATCAGCCCCAGCATTTT.

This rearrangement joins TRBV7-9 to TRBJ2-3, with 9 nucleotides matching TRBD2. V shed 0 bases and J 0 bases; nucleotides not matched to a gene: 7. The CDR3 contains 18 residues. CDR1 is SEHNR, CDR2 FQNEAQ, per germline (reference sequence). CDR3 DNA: TGTGCCAGCAGCTTAGCTTCCCTAGCGGGGCCTAGCACAGATACGCAGTATTTT. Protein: CASSLASLAGPSTDTQYF.

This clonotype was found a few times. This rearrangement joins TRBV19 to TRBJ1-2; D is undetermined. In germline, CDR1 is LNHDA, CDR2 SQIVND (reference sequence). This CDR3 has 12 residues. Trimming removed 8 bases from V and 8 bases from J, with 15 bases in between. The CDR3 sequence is CASLTPPRGYTF. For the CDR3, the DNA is TGTGCCAGTCTTACCCCACCGAGGGGCTACACCTTC.

In DNA, the CDR3 is TGTGCCAGCAGTTACGGGCAGGGCACTGAAGCTTTCTTT. Translating it yields CASSYGQGTEAFF. The chain carries TRBV6-5 and TRBJ1-1; perhaps TRBD1 as D (5 bases). CDR3 size: 13 residues. V was pared by 2 bases and J by 4 bases, with 8 bases between. Germline loops: CDR1 MNHEY, CDR2 SVGAGI.

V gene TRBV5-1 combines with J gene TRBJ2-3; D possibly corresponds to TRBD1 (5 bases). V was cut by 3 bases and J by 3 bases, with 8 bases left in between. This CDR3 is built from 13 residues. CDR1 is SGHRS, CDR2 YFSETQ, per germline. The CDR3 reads CASSSDNTDTQYF. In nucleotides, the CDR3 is TGCGCCAGCAGCTCGGACAATACAGATACGCAGTATTTT.